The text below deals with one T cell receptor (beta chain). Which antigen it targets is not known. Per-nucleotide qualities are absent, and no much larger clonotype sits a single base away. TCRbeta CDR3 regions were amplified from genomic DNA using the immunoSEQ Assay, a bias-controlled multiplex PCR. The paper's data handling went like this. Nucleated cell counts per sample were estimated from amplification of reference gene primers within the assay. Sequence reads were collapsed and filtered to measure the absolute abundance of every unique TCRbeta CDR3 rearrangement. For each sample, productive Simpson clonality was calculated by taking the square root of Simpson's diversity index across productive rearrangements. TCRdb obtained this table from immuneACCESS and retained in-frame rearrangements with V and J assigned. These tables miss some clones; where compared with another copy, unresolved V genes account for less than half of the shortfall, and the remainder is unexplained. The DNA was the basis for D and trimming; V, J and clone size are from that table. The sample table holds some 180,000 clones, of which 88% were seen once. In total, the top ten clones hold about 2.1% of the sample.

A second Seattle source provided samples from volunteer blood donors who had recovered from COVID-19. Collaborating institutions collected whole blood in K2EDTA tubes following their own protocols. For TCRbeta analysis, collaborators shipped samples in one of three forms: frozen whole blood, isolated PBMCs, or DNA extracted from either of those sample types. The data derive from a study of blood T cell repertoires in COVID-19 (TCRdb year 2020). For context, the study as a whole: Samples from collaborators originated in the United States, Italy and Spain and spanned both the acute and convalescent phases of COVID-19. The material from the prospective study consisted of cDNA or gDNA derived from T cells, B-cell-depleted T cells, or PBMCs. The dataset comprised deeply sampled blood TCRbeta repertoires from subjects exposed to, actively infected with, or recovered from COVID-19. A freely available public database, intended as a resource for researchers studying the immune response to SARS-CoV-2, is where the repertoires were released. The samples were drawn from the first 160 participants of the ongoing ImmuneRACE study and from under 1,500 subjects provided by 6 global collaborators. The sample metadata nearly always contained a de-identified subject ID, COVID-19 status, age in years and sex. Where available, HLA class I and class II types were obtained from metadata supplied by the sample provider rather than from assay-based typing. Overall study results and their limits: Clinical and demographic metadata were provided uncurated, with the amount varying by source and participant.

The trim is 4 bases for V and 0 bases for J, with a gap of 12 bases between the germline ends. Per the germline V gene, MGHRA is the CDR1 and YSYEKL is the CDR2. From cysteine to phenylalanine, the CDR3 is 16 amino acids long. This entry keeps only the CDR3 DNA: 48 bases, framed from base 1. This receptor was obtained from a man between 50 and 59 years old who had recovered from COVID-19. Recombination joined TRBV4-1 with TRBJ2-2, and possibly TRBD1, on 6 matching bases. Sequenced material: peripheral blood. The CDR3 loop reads CASSPSNRANTGELFF. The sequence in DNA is TGCGCCAGCAGCCCGTCCAACAGGGCGAACACCGGGGAGCTGTTTTTT.